This T cell receptor beta chain was sequenced for a study of T-cell reconstitution after alpha-beta-depleted transplantation in children. This clonotype occurred many times. Unique molecular identifiers were used in preparing the TCRbeta library. Using its own MiXCR run on the PCR reads, TCRdb lists one record per CDR3 protein. The sample carries hundreds of thousands of distinct CDR3 sequences, 23% recorded once. V was shortened by 6 bases and J by 5 bases, with 19 bases between the two germline ends. Per germline, CDR1 MNHEY and CDR2 SVGEGT. The CDR3 has 15 residues. The source of this sequence is a boy under two years old who had a stem cell transplant for acute myeloid leukemia, so the T cells may come from the graft donor. The rearrangement uses TRBV6-2 or TRBV6-3 and TRBJ2-5; tentatively, D is TRBD1 or TRBD2 (5 bases each). Here the sequenced sample was PBMCs, mostly from graft donor cells, taken 360 days after TCRalphabeta/CD19-depleted stem cell transplant. The CDR3 reads CASRVVGTAVETQYF. The CDR3, as DNA: TGTGCCAGCAGGGTGGTAGGGACCGCGGTGGAGACCCAGTACTTC.